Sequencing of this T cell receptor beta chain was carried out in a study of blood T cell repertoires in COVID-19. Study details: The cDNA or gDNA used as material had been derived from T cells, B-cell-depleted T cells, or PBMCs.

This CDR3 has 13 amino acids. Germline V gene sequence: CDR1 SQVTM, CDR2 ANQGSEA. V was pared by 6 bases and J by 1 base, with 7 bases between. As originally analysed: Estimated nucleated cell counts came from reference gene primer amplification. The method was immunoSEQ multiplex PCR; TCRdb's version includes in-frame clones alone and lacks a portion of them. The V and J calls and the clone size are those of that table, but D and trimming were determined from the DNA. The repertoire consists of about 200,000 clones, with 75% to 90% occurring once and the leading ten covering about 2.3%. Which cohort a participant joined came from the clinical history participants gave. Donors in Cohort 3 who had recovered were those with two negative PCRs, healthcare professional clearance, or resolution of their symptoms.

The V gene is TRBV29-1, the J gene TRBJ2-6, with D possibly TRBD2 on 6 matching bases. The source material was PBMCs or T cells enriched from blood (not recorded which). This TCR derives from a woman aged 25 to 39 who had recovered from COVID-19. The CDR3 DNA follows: TGCAGCGTCCGGGAGTCTGGGGCCAACGTCCTGACTTTC. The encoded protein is CSVRESGANVLTF.